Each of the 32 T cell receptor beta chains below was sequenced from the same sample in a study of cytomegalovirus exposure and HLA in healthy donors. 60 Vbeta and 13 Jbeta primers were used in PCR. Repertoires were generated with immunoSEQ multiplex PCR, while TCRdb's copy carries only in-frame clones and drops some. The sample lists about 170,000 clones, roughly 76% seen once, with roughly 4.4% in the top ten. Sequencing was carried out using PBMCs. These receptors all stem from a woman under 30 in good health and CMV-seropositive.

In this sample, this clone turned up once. The CDR3 DNA is TGTGCCAGCAGCGAGGGGACATCTGGAAACACCATATATTTT. Translating it yields CASSEGTSGNTIYF. The genes are TRBV9 and TRBJ1-3; a weak D match, TRBD1 (6 bases). V was shortened by 3 bases and J by 1 base, with 8 bases between the two germline ends. Looked up from germline, CDR1 is SGDLS and CDR2 is YYNGEE. The CDR3 runs to 14 residues.

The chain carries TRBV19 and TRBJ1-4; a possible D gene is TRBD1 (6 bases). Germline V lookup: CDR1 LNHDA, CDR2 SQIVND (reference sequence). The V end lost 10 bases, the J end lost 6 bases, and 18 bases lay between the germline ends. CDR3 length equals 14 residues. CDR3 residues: CATKGQGLDEKLFF. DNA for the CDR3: TGTGCCACCAAAGGGCAGGGGTTGGATGAAAAACTGTTTTTT.

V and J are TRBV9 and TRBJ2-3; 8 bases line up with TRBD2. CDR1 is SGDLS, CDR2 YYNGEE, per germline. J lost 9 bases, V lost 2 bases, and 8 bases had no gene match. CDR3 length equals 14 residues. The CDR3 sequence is CASSVVGGAPTQYF. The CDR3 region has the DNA TGTGCCAGCAGCGTCGTCGGGGGGGCCCCGACGCAGTATTTT.

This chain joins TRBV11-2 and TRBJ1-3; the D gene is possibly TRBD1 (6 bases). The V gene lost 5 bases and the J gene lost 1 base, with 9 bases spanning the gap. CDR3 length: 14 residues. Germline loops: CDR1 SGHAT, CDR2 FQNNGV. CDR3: CASSQTGSGNTIYF. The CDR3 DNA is TGTGCCAGCAGCCAAACAGGGTCTGGAAACACCATATATTTT.

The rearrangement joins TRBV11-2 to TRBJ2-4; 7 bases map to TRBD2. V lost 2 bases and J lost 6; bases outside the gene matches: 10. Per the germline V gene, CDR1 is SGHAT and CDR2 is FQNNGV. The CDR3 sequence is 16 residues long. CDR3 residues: CASSLPNRGGRNIQYF. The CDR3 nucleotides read TGTGCCAGCAGCTTACCAAACCGCGGGGGAAGAAACATTCAGTACTTC.

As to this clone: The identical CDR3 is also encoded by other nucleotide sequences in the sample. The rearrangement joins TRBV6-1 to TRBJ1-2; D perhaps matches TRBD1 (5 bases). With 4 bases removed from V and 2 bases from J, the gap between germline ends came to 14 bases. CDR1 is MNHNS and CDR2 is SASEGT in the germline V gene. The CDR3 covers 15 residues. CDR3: CASSARTPSNYGYTF. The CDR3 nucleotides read TGTGCCAGCAGTGCCCGGACACCCTCGAACTATGGCTACACCTTC.

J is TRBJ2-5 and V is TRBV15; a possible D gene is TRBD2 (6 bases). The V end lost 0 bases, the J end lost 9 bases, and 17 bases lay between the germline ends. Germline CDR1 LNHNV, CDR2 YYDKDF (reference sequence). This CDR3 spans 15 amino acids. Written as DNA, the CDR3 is TGTGCCACCAGCAGAGACAATCTAGTAGTAGCGGCCCAGTACTTC. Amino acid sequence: CATSRDNLVVAAQYF.

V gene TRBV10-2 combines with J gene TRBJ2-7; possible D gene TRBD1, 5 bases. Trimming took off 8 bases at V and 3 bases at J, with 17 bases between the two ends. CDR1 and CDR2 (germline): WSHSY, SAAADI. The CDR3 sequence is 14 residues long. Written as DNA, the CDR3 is TGCGCCAGCTCGACAGCTCTCCACCACTACGAGCAGTACTTC. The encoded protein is CASSTALHHYEQYF.

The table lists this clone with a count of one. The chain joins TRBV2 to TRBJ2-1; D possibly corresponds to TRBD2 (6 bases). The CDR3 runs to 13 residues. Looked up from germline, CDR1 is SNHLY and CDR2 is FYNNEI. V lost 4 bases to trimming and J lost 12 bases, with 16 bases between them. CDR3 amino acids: CASSGGEVYGQFF. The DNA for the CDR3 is TGTGCCAGCAGTGGGGGGGAGGTGTATGGGCAGTTCTTC.

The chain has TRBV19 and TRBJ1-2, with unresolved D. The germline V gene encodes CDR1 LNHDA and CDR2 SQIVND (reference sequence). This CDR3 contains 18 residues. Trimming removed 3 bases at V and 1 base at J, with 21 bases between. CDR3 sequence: CASSIGSFFDSLNYGYTF. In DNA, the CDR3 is TGTGCCAGTAGTATTGGGTCCTTCTTCGACTCCCTTAACTATGGCTACACCTTC.

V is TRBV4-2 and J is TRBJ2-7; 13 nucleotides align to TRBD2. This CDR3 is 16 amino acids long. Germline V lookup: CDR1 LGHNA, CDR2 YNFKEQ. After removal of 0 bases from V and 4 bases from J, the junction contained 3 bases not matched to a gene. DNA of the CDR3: TGTGCCAGCAGCCAAGATAAGACTAGCGGGGGGTACGAGCAGTACTTC. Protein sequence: CASSQDKTSGGYEQYF.

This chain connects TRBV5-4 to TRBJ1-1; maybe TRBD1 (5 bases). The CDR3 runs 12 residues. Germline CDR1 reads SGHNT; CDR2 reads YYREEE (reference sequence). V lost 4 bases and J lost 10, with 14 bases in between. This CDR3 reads CASSPPGGGAFF. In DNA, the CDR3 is TGTGCCAGCAGCCCCCCGGGGGGGGGAGCTTTCTTT.

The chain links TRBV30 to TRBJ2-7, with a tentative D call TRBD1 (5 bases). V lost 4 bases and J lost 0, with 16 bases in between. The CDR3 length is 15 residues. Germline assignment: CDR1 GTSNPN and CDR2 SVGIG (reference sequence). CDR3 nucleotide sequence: TGTGCCTGGAACCGTTGGGGCGAGAGCTCCTACGAGCAGTACTTC. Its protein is CAWNRWGESSYEQYF.

CDR3 loop: CASSPRDFGNTIYF. The CDR3 coding sequence is TGTGCCAGCAGTCCCAGGGACTTTGGAAACACCATATATTTT. The chain has TRBV6-5 and TRBJ1-3; D is possibly TRBD1 (5 bases). The germline gives CDR1 MNHEY, CDR2 SVGAGI. V lost 5 bases, J lost 3 bases, and 11 bases lay in between. CDR3 length: 14 residues.

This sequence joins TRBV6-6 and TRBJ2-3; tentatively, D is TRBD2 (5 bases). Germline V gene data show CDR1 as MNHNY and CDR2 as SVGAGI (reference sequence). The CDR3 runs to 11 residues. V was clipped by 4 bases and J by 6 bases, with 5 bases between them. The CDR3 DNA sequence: TGTGCCAGCAGTTCGGGGGATACGCAGTATTTT. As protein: CASSSGDTQYF.

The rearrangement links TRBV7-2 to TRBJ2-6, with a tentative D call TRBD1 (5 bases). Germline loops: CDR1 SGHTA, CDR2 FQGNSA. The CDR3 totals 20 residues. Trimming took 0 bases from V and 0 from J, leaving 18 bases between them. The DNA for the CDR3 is TGTGCCAGCAGCTTAGCCCCCCGCGACAGCCTCACCTCTGGGGCCAACGTCCTGACTTTC. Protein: CASSLAPRDSLTSGANVLTF.

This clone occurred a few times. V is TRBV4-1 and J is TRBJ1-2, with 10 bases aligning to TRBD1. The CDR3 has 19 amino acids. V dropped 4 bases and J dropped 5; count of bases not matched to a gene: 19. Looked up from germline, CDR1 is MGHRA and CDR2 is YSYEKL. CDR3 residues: CASSPSRPMTGGAGYGYTF. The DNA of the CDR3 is TGCGCCAGCAGCCCAAGCAGGCCCATGACAGGGGGCGCGGGATATGGCTACACCTTC.

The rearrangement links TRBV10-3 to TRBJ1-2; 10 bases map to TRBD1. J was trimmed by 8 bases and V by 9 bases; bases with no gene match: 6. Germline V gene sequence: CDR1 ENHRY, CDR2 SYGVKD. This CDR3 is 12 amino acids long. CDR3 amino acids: CAITGTGVGYTF. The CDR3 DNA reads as TGTGCCATAACCGGGACAGGGGTCGGCTACACCTTC.

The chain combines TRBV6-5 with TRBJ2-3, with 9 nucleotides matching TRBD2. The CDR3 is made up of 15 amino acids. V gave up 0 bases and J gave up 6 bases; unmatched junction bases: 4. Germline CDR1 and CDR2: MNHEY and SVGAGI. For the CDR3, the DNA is TGTGCCAGCAGTTACTCGGCGGGGGGGCCTGATACGCAGTATTTT. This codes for CASSYSAGGPDTQYF.

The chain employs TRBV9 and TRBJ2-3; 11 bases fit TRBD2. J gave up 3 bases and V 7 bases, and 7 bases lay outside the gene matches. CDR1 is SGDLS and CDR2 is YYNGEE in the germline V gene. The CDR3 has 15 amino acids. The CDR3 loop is CASDPSGGHTDTQYF. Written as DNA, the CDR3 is TGTGCCAGCGATCCTAGCGGGGGGCATACAGATACGCAGTATTTT.

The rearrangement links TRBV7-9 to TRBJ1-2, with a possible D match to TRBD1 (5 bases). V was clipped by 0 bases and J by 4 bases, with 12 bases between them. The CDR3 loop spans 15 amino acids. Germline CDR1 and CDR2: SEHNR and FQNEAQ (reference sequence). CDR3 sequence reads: CASSLASPGSYGYTF. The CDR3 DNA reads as TGTGCCAGCAGCTTAGCTTCCCCAGGGTCCTATGGCTACACCTTC.

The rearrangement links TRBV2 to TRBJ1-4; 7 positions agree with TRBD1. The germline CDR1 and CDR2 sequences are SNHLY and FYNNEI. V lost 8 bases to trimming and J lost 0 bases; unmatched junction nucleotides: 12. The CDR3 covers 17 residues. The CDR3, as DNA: TGTGCCAGCCGTTGGACAGGAGCCTCCTCAACTAATGAAAAACTGTTTTTT. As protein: CASRWTGASSTNEKLFF.

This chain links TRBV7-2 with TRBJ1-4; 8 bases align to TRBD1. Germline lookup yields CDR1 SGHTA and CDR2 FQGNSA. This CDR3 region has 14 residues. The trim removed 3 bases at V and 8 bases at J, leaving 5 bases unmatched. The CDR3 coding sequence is TGTGCCAGCAGCTTGCAGGGGGCGGGGGAAAAACTGTTTTTT. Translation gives CASSLQGAGEKLFF.

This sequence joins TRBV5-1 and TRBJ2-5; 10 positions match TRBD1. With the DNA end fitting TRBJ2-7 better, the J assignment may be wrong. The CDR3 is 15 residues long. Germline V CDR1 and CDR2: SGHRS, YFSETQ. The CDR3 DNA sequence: TGCGCCAGCAGCTGGGGGGACAGGGGTCCCCGCGAGCAGTACTTC. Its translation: CASSWGDRGPREQYF.

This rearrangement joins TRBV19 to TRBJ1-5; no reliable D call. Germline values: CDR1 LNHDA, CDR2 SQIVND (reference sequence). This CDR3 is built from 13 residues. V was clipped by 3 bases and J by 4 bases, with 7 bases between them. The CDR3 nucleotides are TGTGCCAGTAGTATGAGCGTTAATCAGCCCCAGCATTTT. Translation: CASSMSVNQPQHF.

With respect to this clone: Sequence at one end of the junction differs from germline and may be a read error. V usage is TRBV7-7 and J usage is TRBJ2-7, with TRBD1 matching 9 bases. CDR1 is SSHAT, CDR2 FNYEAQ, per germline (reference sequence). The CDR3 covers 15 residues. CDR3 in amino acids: CASSPQGQGVYEQYF. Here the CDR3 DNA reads TGTGCTAGCAGCCCCCAGGGACAGGGAGTTTACGAGCAGTACTTC.

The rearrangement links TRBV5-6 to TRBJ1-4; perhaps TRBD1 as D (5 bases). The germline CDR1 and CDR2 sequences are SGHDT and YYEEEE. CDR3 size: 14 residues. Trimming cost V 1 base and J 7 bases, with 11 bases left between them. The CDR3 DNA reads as TGTGCCAGCAGCTTGACAGGATATGTTGAAAAACTGTTTTTT. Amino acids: CASSLTGYVEKLFF.

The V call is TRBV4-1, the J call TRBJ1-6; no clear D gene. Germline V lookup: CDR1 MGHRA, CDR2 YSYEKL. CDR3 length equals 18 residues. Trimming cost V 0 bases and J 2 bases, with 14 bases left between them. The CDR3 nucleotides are TGCGCCAGCAGCCAAGATCTAGGAGGAGAAACCTATAATTCACCCCTCCACTTT. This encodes CASSQDLGGETYNSPLHF.

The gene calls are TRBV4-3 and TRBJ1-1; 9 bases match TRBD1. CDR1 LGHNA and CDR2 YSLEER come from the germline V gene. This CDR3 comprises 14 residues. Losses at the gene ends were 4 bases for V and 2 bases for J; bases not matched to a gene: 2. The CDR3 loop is CASSPGQGNTEAFF. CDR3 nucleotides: TGCGCCAGCAGCCCGGGACAGGGTAACACTGAAGCTTTCTTT.

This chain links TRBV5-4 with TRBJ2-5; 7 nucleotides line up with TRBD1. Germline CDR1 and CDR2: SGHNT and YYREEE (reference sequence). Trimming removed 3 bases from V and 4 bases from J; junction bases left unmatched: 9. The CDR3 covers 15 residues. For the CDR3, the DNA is TGTGCCAGCAGCTCGACAGGGCGCAAGGCAGAGACCCAGTACTTC. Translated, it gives CASSSTGRKAETQYF.

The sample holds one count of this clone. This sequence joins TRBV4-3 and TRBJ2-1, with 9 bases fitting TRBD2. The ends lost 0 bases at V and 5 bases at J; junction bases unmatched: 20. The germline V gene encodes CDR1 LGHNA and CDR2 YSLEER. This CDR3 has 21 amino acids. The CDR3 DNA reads TGCGCCAGCAGCCAAGATATCTGGAGGCTAGCGGGGCACAAAGACAACAATGAGCAGTTCTTC. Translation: CASSQDIWRLAGHKDNNEQFF.

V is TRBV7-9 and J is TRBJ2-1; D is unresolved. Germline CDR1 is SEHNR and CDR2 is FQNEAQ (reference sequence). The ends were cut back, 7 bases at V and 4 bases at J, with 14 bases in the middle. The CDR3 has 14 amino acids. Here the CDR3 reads CASTVGGDYNEQFF. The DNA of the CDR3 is TGTGCCAGCACCGTTGGCGGAGATTACAATGAGCAGTTCTTC.